Following are 9 T cell receptor beta chains from one sample sequenced in a study of CXCR3-negative and CXCR3-positive naive CD8 T cells. Libraries of TRB cDNA were made by 5' RACE and carried UMIs. TCRdb reprocessed the 5' RACE reads; each CDR3 protein has one entry and no DNA is given. This specimen shows over 45,000 distinct CDR3 sequences; the ten leading clones hold approximately 0.45%. The sequenced sample was naive CXCR3- CD8+ T cells from blood. Subset denoted: CD45RO-CCR7+CD27+CD95- naive CD8+ T cells lacking CXCR3 (TNR3-). These TCRs come from a human donor in good health. Some clones in this sample may be carry-over from other donors' samples.

The V gene is TRBV29-1, the J gene TRBJ2-7. This CDR3 spans 14 amino acids. Germline CDR1 and CDR2: SQVTM and ANQGSEA. The CDR3 spells CSVEDYGQPYEQYF.

This chain connects TRBV7-8 to TRBJ2-5; TCRdb picks TRBD1, but there is no DNA to check that call. The CDR3 length is 16 residues. Germline V gene lookup returns CDR1 SGHVS and CDR2 FQNEAQ. CDR3 residues: CASSLVEGAIQETQYF.

The chain employs TRBV21-1 and TRBJ1-5; TCRdb outputs TRBD1, but without DNA this stays unchecked. TRBV21-1 is a listed pseudogene. The CDR3 consists of 16 residues. The CDR3 loop is CASSKGETGGNQPQHF.

The chain links TRBV19 to TRBJ1-1; TCRdb indicates TRBD1, and absent DNA this call remains unverified. The length of the CDR3 is 16 residues. Per germline, CDR1 LNHDA and CDR2 SQIVND (reference sequence). CDR3 protein: CASSPGQGAVYTEAFF.

V and J are TRBV27 and TRBJ1-4; with no DNA, the TCRdb D assignment of TRBD1 cannot be verified. Germline CDR1 reads MNHEY; CDR2 reads SMNVEV (reference sequence). The CDR3 is 14 amino acids. CDR3 amino acids: CASSLGLAQGKLFF.

The chain links TRBV5-1 to TRBJ1-4; TCRdb outputs TRBD1, but without DNA this stays unchecked. The CDR3 has 16 residues. Germline V gene sequence: CDR1 SGHRS, CDR2 YFSETQ. The CDR3 region is CASSLRQFATNEKLFF.

The chain couples TRBV7-9 to TRBJ2-7; checking the TCRdb D call of TRBD1 is not possible without DNA. Germline V lookup: CDR1 SEHNR, CDR2 FQNEAQ (reference sequence). CDR3 length: 14 residues. CDR3 in amino acids: CASSFTEGIYEQYF. Full variable domain (outside the CDR3, taken from reference TRBV7-9 and TRBJ2-7): DTGVSQNPRHKITKRGQNVTFRCDPISEHNRLYWYRQTLGQGPEFLTYFQNEAQLEKSRLLSDRFSAERPKGSFSTLEIQRTEQGDSAMYLCASSFTEGIYEQYFGPGTRLTVT.

The chain joins TRBV28 to TRBJ2-3; lacking DNA, the TRBD1 call made by TCRdb goes unchecked. The CDR3 covers 12 residues. The germline gives CDR1 MDHEN, CDR2 SYDVKM. CDR3 protein: CASSLGDRPLYF.

The chain recombines TRBV5-4 with TRBJ2-2; the TCRdb call, TRBD2, lacks DNA for checking. The CDR3 consists of 18 residues. Germline V gene data show CDR1 as SGHNT and CDR2 as YYREEE (reference sequence). The CDR3 protein is CASSPLGEVRINTGELFF.